This T cell receptor beta chain emerged from a study of molecular identifiers for immune sequencing clone quantification. Methods described previously were used for bulk TCR libraries, and listed TCR primers were applied. TCRdb redid the calling of the PCR reads with MiXCR, one entry per CDR3 protein. The sample holds under 800,000 distinct CDR3 sequences, about 25% seen once. Study-wide points: Barcode collisions between identical TCR molecules could shrink estimates of highly expanded clone sizes.

With regard to this clonotype: Its cognate antigen is unknown.

Sorted inputs of about 20,000 to 1,000,000 cells, with 10%, 30% or 50% RNA, yielded naive CD8 libraries. The CDR3 is 12 amino acids. Germline V lookup: CDR1 MNHEY, CDR2 SVGAGI. The chain combines TRBV6-5 with TRBJ2-5; D possibly corresponds to TRBD2 (6 bases). The J call may be incorrect, as the DNA end agrees better with TRBJ2-7. The sequence derives from a human donor in good health. Some libraries in this study had Jurkat cell RNA spiked in. Sequenced sample: naive CD8+ T cells from blood, with Jurkat cell RNA spiked in. Described subset: FACS-sorted CD8+CD4-CCR7+CD45RA+ naive T cells. The CDR3 DNA reads TGTGCCAGCAAGGGCGGGGAATACGAGCAGTACTTC. It encodes CASKGGEYEQYF.